This T cell receptor beta chain was captured in a study of T cell responses to AZD1222 COVID-19 vaccine. With 5 bases clipped from V and 1 base from J, the junction kept 7 bases outside the gene matches. Germline CDR1 SEHNR, CDR2 FQNEAQ (reference sequence). The CDR3 runs 16 residues. The repertoire was sequenced with immunoSEQ multiplex PCR; TCRdb's copy has only in-frame clones and lacks some. Of about 170,000 clones listed, 85% to 90% are singletons. This specimen consisted of peripheral blood, obtained on day 0 of AZD1222 vaccination. The origin of this receptor is an adult in good health. The V call is TRBV7-9, the J call TRBJ2-3; TRBD2 agrees at 9 bases. CDR3 in DNA: TGTGCCAGCAGCCTTAGCGGGGGCATGCGCACAGATACGCAGTATTTT. Encoded protein: CASSLSGGMRTDTQYF.